A selection of T cell receptor beta chains follows, all from one sample in a study of T cells in Graves' hyperthyroidism and ophthalmopathy. MiXCR, run by TCRdb on the multiplex PCR reads, gives a single entry per CDR3 protein. The table lists about 410,000 distinct CDR3 sequences, roughly 14% of them singletons. Sequences were obtained from blood. All receptors derive from a man aged 18 to 30 with Graves' ophthalmopathy. The CDR3 runs from the conserved cysteine through the conserved F or W. The order of the fields is CDR3 protein, CDR3 DNA, clone size, V gene, J gene, D gene, CDR3 length. D genes are given only for firm matches. The size entry is marked missing in some rows and otherwise reads once, few, many or a size class.

CDR3 protein: CAISGRDRDSPLHF
CDR3 DNA: TGTGCCATCAGTGGGCGGGACAGGGATTCACCCCTCCACTTT
clone size: few
V gene: TRBV10-3
J gene: TRBJ1-6
D gene: TRBD1
CDR3 length: 14

CDR3 protein: CSARPARGLPQETQYF
CDR3 DNA: TGCAGTGCTAGGCCAGCGCGGGGTCTCCCACAAGAGACCCAGTACTTC
clone size: NA
V gene: TRBV20-1
J gene: TRBJ2-5
D gene: NA
CDR3 length: 16

CDR3 protein: CASRENTEAFF
CDR3 DNA: TGTGCCAGCAGGGAGAACACTGAAGCTTTCTTT
clone size: many
V gene: TRBV6-1
J gene: TRBJ1-1
D gene: NA
CDR3 length: 11

CDR3 protein: CATSDLDGYNEQFF
CDR3 DNA: TGTGCCACCAGTGATCTTGACGGGTACAATGAGCAGTTCTTC
clone size: NA
V gene: TRBV24-1
J gene: TRBJ2-1
D gene: NA
CDR3 length: 14

CDR3 protein: CSARRLAGVYEQYF
CDR3 DNA: TGCAGTGCTAGAAGGTTAGCGGGAGTGTACGAGCAGTACTTC
clone size: many
V gene: TRBV20-1
J gene: TRBJ2-7
D gene: TRBD2
CDR3 length: 14

CDR3 protein: CASNKLGLQPTEAFF
CDR3 DNA: TGTGCCAGCAATAAGCTAGGCCTTCAGCCCACTGAAGCTTTCTTT
clone size: many
V gene: TRBV6-1
J gene: TRBJ1-1
D gene: NA
CDR3 length: 15

CDR3 protein: CASSERALSSYEQYF
CDR3 DNA: TGTGCCAGCAGTGAGAGAGCGCTGAGCTCCTACGAGCAGTACTTC
clone size: many
V gene: TRBV6-4
J gene: TRBJ2-7
D gene: NA
CDR3 length: 15

CDR3 protein: CASSSNTATGNTIYF
CDR3 DNA: TGTGCCAGCAGCTCCAATACGGCCACTGGAAACACCATATATTTT
clone size: few
V gene: TRBV7-9
J gene: TRBJ1-3
D gene: NA
CDR3 length: 15

CDR3 protein: CAATGGYGYTF
CDR3 DNA: TGTGCCGCGACAGGGGGCTATGGCTACACCTTC
clone size: few
V gene: TRBV19
J gene: TRBJ1-2
D gene: TRBD1
CDR3 length: 11

CDR3 protein: CASSLGRLAGTDTQYF
CDR3 DNA: TGCGCCAGCAGCTTGGGGCGACTAGCGGGGACAGATACGCAGTATTTT
clone size: many
V gene: TRBV5-1
J gene: TRBJ2-3
D gene: TRBD2
CDR3 length: 16

CDR3 protein: CASSVGQVYTEAFF
CDR3 DNA: TGTGCCAGCAGTGTTGGACAGGTCTACACTGAAGCTTTCTTT
clone size: NA
V gene: TRBV2
J gene: TRBJ1-1
D gene: TRBD1
CDR3 length: 14

CDR3 protein: CASSSRRESLSYEQYF
CDR3 DNA: TGTGCCAGCAGTAGCAGACGGGAAAGTCTCTCCTACGAGCAGTACTTC
clone size: many
V gene: TRBV6-1
J gene: TRBJ2-7
D gene: NA
CDR3 length: 16

CDR3 protein: CSARDNQGLAGGELFF
CDR3 DNA: TGCAGTGCTAGAGACAACCAGGGACTAGCGGGCGGGGAGCTGTTTTTT
clone size: many
V gene: TRBV20-1
J gene: TRBJ2-2
D gene: TRBD2
CDR3 length: 16